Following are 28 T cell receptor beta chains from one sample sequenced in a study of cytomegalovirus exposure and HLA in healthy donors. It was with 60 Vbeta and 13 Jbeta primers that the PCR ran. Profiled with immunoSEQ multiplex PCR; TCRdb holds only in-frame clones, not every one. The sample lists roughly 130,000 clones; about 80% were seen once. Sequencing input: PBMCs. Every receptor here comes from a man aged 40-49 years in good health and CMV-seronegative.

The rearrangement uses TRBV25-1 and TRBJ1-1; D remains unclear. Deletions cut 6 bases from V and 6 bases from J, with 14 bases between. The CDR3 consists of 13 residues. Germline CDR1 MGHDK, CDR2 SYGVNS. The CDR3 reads CASRYTRISEAFF. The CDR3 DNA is TGTGCCAGCAGGTACACCCGAATCTCTGAAGCTTTCTTT.

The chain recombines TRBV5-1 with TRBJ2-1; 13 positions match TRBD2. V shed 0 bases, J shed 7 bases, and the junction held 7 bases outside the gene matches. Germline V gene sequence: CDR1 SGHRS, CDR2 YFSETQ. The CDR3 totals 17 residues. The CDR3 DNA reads TGCGCCAGCAGCTTGGGGTTACTAGCGGGAGGGCGAAATGAGCAGTTCTTC. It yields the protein CASSLGLLAGGRNEQFF.

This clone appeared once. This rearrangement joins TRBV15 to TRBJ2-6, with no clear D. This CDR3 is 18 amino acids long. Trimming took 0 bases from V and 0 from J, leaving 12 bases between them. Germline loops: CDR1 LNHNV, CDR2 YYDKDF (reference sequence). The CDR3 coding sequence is TGTGCCACCAGCAGAGAGCAGGTTATATACTCTGGGGCCAACGTCCTGACTTTC. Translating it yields CATSREQVIYSGANVLTF.

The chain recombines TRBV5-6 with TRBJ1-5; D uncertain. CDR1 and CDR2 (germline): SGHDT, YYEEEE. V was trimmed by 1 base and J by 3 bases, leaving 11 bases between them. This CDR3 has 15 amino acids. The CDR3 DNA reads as TGTGCCAGCAGCTTGTGGTCCGGTATCAATCAGCCCCAGCATTTT. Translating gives CASSLWSGINQPQHF.

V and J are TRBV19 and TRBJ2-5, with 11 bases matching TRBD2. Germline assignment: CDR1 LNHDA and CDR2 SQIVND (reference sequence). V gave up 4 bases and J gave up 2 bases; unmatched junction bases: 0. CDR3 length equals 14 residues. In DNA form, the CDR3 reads TGTGCCAGTAGTAGGACTAGCGGGCAAGAGACCCAGTACTTC. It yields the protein CASSRTSGQETQYF.

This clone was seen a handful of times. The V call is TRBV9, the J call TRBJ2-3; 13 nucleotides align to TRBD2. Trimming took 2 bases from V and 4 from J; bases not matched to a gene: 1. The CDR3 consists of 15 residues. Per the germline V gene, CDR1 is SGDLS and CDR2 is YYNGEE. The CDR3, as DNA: TGTGCCAGCAGCGTGGGACTAGCGGGACCAGATACGCAGTATTTT. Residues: CASSVGLAGPDTQYF.

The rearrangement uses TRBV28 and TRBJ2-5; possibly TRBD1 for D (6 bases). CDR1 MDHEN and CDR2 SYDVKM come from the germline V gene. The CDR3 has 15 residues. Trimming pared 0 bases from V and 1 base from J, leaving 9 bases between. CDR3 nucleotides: TGTGCCAGCAGTTTATGGGGGGCCGGCCAAGAGACCCAGTACTTC. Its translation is CASSLWGAGQETQYF.

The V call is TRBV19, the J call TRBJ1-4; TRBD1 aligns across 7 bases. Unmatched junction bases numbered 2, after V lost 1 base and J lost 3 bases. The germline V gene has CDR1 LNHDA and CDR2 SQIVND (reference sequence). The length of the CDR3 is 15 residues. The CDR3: CASSIAGTANEKLFF. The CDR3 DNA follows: TGTGCCAGTAGTATAGCCGGGACAGCTAATGAAAAACTGTTTTTT. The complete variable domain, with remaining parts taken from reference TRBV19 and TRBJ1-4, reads DGGITQSPKYLFRKEGQNVTLSCEQNLNHDAMYWYRQDPGQGLRLIYYSQIVNDFQKGDIAEGYSVSREKKESFPLTVTSAQKNPTAFYLCASSIAGTANEKLFFGSGTQLSVL.

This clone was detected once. CDR3 residues: CASSSDPWTGYNSPLHF. The CDR3, as DNA: TGTGCCAGCAGCTCCGACCCGTGGACAGGATATAATTCACCCCTCCACTTT. The chain joins TRBV7-9 to TRBJ1-6, with TRBD1 matching over 7 bases. After removal of 4 bases from V and 4 bases from J, the junction contained 10 bases not matched to a gene. CDR3 size: 17 residues. Germline-derived CDR1 and CDR2 are SEHNR and FQNEAQ (reference sequence).

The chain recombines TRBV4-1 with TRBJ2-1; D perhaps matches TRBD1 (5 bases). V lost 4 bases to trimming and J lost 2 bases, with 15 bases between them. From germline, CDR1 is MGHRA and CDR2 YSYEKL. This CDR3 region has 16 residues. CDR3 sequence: CASSLGVDSPYNEQFF. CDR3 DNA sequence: TGCGCCAGCAGCCTAGGGGTAGACAGCCCCTACAATGAGCAGTTCTTC.

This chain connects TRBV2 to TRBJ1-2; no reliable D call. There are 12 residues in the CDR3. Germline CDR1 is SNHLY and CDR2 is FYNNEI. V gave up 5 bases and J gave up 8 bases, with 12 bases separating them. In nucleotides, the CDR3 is TGTGCCAGCAGTCAACGAGGCGGAGGCTACACCTTC. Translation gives CASSQRGGGYTF.

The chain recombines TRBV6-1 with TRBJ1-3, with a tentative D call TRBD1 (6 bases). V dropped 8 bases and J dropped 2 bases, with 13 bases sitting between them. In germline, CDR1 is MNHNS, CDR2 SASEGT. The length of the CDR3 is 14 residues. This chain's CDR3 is CASLAGTTGNTIYF. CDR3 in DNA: TGTGCCAGCCTGGCCGGGACAACTGGAAACACCATATATTTT.

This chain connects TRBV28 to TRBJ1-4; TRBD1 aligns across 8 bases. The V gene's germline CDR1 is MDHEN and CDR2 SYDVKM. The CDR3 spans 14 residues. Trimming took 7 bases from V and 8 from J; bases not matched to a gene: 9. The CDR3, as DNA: TGTGCCAGCAACCAACAGGGGGTGGTGGAAAAACTGTTTTTT. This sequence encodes CASNQQGVVEKLFF. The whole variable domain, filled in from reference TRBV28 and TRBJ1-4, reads DVKVTQSSRYLVKRTGEKVFLECVQDMDHENMFWYRQDPGLGLRLIYFSYDVKMKEKGDIPEGYSVSREKKERFSLILESASTNQTSMYLCASNQQGVVEKLFFGSGTQLSVL.

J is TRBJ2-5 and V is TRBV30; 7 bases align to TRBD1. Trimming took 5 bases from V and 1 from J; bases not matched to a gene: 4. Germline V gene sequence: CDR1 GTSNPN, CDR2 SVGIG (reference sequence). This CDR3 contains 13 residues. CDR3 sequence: CAWQGTVQETQYF. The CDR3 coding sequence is TGTGCCTGGCAAGGGACAGTCCAAGAGACCCAGTACTTC.

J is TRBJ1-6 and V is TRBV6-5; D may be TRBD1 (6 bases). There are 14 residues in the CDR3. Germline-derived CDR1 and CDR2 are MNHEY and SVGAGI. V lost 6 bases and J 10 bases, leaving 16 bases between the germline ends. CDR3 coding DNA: TGTGCCAGCAGAGGGGGAGGGATCGGGTCACCCCTCCACTTT. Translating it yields CASRGGGIGSPLHF.

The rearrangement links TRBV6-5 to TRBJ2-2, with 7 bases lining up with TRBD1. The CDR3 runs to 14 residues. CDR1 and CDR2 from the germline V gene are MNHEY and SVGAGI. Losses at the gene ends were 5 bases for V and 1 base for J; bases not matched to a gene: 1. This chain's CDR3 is CASSRQGNTGELFF. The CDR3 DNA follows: TGTGCCAGCAGTCGACAGGGGAACACCGGGGAGCTGTTTTTT.

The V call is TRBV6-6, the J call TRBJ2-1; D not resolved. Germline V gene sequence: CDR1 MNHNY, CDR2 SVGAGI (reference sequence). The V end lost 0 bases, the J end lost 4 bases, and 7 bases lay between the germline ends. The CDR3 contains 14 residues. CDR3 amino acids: CASSYSTGYNEQFF. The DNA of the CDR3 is TGTGCCAGCAGTTACTCAACCGGGTACAATGAGCAGTTCTTC.

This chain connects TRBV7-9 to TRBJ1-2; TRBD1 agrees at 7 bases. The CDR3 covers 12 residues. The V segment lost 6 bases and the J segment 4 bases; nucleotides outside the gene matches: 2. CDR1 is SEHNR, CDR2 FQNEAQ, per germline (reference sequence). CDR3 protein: CASRWDSYGYTF. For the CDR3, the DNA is TGTGCCAGCAGATGGGACAGCTATGGCTACACCTTC.

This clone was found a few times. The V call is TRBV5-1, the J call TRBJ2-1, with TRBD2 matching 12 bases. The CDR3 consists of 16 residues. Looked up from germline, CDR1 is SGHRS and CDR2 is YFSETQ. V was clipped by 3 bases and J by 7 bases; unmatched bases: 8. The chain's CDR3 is CASSSGSLAGGNEQFF. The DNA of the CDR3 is TGCGCCAGCAGCTCCGGGAGTCTAGCGGGGGGGAATGAGCAGTTCTTC.

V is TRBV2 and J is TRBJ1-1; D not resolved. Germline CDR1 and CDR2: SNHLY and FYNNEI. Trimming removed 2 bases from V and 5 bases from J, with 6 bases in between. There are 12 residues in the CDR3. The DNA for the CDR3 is TGTGCCAGCAGTGAATATGTGACTGAAGCTTTCTTT. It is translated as CASSEYVTEAFF.

The CDR3 sequence is CASSQDLGRRVGVVSETQYF. CDR3 nucleotide sequence: TGTGCCAGCAGCCAAGATCTAGGGAGACGGGTCGGGGTGGTATCAGAGACCCAGTACTTC. The chain has TRBV4-2 and TRBJ2-5; D is perhaps TRBD2 (5 bases). The V gene lost 0 bases and the J gene lost 4 bases, with 27 bases spanning the gap. The CDR3 covers 20 residues. Germline CDR1 reads LGHNA; CDR2 reads YNFKEQ.

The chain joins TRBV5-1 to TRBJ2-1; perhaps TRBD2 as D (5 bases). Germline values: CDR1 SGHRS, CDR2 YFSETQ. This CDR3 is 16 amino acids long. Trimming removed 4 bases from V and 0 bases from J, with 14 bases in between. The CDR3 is CASSASQRSSYNEQFF. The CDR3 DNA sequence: TGCGCCAGCAGCGCTAGCCAGCGGAGCTCCTACAATGAGCAGTTCTTC.

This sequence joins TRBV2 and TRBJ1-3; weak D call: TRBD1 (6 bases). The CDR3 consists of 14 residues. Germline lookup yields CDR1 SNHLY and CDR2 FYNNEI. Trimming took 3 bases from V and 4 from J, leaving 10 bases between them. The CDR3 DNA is TGTGCCAGCAGTGAGGGGGCACGGGGAAACACCATATATTTT. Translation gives CASSEGARGNTIYF.

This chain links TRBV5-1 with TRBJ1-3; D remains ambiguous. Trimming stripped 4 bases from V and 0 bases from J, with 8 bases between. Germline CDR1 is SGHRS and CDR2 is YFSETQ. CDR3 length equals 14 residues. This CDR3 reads CASSADNSGNTIYF. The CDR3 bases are TGCGCCAGCAGCGCCGACAACTCTGGAAACACCATATATTTT.

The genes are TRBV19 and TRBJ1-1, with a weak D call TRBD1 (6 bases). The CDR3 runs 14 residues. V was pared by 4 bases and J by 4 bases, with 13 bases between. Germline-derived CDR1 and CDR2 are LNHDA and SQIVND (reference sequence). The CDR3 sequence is CASSTHQGSTEAFF. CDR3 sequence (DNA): TGTGCCAGTAGTACCCACCAGGGGAGCACTGAAGCTTTCTTT.

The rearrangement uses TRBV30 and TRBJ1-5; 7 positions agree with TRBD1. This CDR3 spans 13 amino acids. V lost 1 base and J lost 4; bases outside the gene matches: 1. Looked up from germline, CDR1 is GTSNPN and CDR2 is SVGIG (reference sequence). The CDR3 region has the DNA TGTGCCTGGAGTGCGACAGGGAATCAGCCCCAGCATTTT. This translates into CAWSATGNQPQHF.

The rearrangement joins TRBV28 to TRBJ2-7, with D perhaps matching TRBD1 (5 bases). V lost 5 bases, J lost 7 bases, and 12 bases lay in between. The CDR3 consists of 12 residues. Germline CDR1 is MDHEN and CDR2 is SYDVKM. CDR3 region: CASSLPGREQYF. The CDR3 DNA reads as TGTGCCAGCAGTCTCCCAGGGCGGGAGCAGTACTTC.

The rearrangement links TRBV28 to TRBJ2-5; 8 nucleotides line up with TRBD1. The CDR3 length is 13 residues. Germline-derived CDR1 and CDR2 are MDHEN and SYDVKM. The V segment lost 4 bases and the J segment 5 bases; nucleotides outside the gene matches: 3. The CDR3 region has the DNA TGTGCCAGCAGTTCTGGACAGGGTGAGACCCAGTACTTC. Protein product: CASSSGQGETQYF.